The T cell receptor beta chain under discussion was sequenced for a study of T cells after yellow fever vaccination. One entry per CDR3 protein, called by TCRdb with MiXCR from the 5' RACE reads. The repertoire holds approximately 600,000 distinct CDR3 sequences, with around an eighth as singletons. V dropped 3 bases and J dropped 5; count of bases not matched to a gene: 6. The CDR3 length is 14 residues. Germline values: CDR1 DFQATT, CDR2 SNEGSKA (reference sequence). This specimen was PBMCs, taken on the day of the yellow fever booster vaccination. The chain uses TRBV20-1 and TRBJ1-5; 8 nucleotides agree with TRBD1. The clonotype originates from a man aged 25-45 years who received the YFV17D yellow fever vaccine. The CDR3 sequence: CSASPGTGYQPQHF. The CDR3 bases are TGCAGTGCTAGCCCCGGGACAGGCTATCAGCCCCAGCATTTT.